The T cell receptor beta chain described here comes from a study of CD8 T cells in Susac syndrome. Isolation of CD8+ and CD4+ T cells was performed negatively, whereas enrichment of TEMRA cells was done by FACS. An amount of RNA that ranged from roughly 0.45 to 1 ug was reverse transcribed with random hexamers. Multiplex immunoSEQ PCR targeted 54 Vbeta and 13 Jbeta TCR beta segments. TCRdb re-called the immunoSEQ multiplex PCR reads through MiXCR, storing one row per CDR3 protein. The sample lists roughly 120,000 distinct CDR3 sequences, 80% to 95% occurring once. The CDR3 covers 14 residues. V was pared by 3 bases and J by 4 bases, with 5 bases of the junction left unmatched. Per germline, CDR1 LNHNV and CDR2 YYDKDF (reference sequence). Of note for this clonotype: The antigen remains unidentified.

Study conclusions and caveats: It was acknowledged in the study that its TCR sequencing and HLA analysis involved a relatively small number of individuals.

V and J are TRBV15 and TRBJ2-7, with 8 bases aligning to TRBD1. Sequencing was performed on CD8+ T cells from PBMCs. The source is a human donor with multiple sclerosis. The CDR3 region is CATSSNDRGYEQYF. CDR3 nucleotide sequence: TGTGCCACCAGCAGTAATGACAGGGGATACGAGCAGTACTTC.